The 10 T cell receptor beta chains reported below all come from one sample, sequenced in a study of CD8+CD57+ T cells in acquired aplastic anemia. Genomic DNA templated the TCR beta VDJ and CDR3 profiling. MiXCR, applied by TCRdb to the reads, yields one record per CDR3 protein. This sample has about 270,000 distinct CDR3 sequences, with 56% found just once. Sequencing input: sorted CD4+, CD8+, or CD8+CD57+ T cells (not recorded which) from PBMCs. The receptors originated from a human donor with severe aplastic anemia or a healthy control (not recorded which).

In the case of this clonotype: The junction shows a germline mismatch at one end, possibly a read error. The chain has TRBV12-3 or TRBV12-4 and TRBJ2-1; 9 bases line up with TRBD2. There are 16 residues in the CDR3. The CDR3 DNA follows: TGTGCCGGCAGTCCAAGCCACGGGACTAGCCTCAATGAGCAGTTCTTC. It encodes CAGSPSHGTSLNEQFF.

This sequence joins TRBV7-2 and TRBJ2-7; perhaps TRBD1 as D (6 bases). This CDR3 has 15 residues. Per germline, CDR1 SGHTA and CDR2 FQGNSA. V gave up 5 bases and J gave up 3 bases, with 17 bases separating them. The CDR3 DNA reads TGTGCCAGCAGCCTAGGCGCTCGAGGGGGCTACGAGCAGTACTTC. It specifies CASSLGARGGYEQYF.

This clonotype turned up a few times. The genes are TRBV13 and TRBJ2-7, with D perhaps TRBD1 (5 bases). With 6 bases removed from V and 0 bases from J, the gap between germline ends came to 12 bases. Germline assignment: CDR1 PRHDT and CDR2 FYEKMQ (reference sequence). The CDR3 sequence is 14 residues long. The CDR3, as DNA: TGTGCCAGCAGTCCTATAGGGGACTCCTACGAGCAGTACTTC. It encodes CASSPIGDSYEQYF.

J is TRBJ1-2 and V is TRBV20-1, with 9 nucleotides matching TRBD1. The germline V gene encodes CDR1 DFQATT and CDR2 SNEGSKA (reference sequence). V trimming: 6 bases; J trimming: 4 bases; junction bases outside the gene matches: 9. CDR3 length: 14 residues. CDR3 sequence (DNA): TGCAGTGCCGCCAGGGACAGGGAGATCTATGGCTACACCTTC. This gives the protein CSAARDREIYGYTF.

This clonotype was found once. The chain is built from TRBV4-2 and TRBJ2-1; D might be TRBD1 or TRBD2, each matching 5 bases. This CDR3 region has 13 residues. CDR1 is LGHNA, CDR2 YNFKEQ, per germline. Trimming took 4 bases from V and 8 from J, leaving 12 bases between them. The CDR3, as DNA: TGTGCCAGCAGCCCCCCCCTGGGGGATGAGCAGTTCTTC. Translating it yields CASSPPLGDEQFF.

This clonotype was observed a single time. Written as DNA, the CDR3 is TGTGCCACCAGCTCAGCTAGCGGGGGGGCAGATACGCAGTATTTT. It translates to CATSSASGGADTQYF. The chain links TRBV24-1 to TRBJ2-3; 12 positions match TRBD2. CDR1 and CDR2 (germline): KGHDR, SFDVKD. CDR3 length: 15 residues. V trimming: 7 bases; J trimming: 4 bases; junction bases outside the gene matches: 5.

This clonotype was observed many times. The rearrangement joins TRBV20-1 to TRBJ1-5; D gene unclear. Germline-derived CDR1 and CDR2 are DFQATT and SNEGSKA (reference sequence). Trimming left V 1 base short and J 15 bases short, with 16 bases between. The CDR3 is made up of 12 amino acids. Here the CDR3 DNA reads TGCAGTGCTAGAGTCGGGCCAGGAAGAGGGCATTTT. Protein: CSARVGPGRGHF.

This clonotype came up once. J is TRBJ1-2 and V is TRBV28; D gene unclear. This CDR3 has 14 residues. Trimming left V 4 bases short and J 2 bases short, with 11 bases between. The germline gives CDR1 MDHEN, CDR2 SYDVKM. The CDR3 DNA reads as TGTGCCAGCAGTTCCGTTGACCGGAACTATGGCTACACCTTC. It codes for CASSSVDRNYGYTF.

This chain joins TRBV20-1 and TRBJ2-7; 12 bases match TRBD2. Germline assignment: CDR1 DFQATT and CDR2 SNEGSKA (reference sequence). V lost 5 bases to trimming and J lost 0 bases; unmatched junction nucleotides: 5. The CDR3 loop spans 15 amino acids. The CDR3 loop is CSADGTSGLSYEQYF. As DNA, the CDR3 is TGCAGTGCTGACGGGACTAGCGGGCTCTCCTACGAGCAGTACTTC.

Concerning this clonotype itself: Compared with germline, one end of the junction differs, possibly owing to a read error. The chain recombines TRBV20-1 with TRBJ1-2; perhaps TRBD1 as D (5 bases). The CDR3 spans 11 residues. Germline CDR1 and CDR2: DFQATT and SNEGSKA (reference sequence). In DNA form, the CDR3 reads TGCAGTGTCCGGGGCCCCCAGGGTCATCTCTTC. Amino acid sequence: CSVRGPQGHLF.